Sequencing of this T cell receptor beta chain was carried out in a study of cytomegalovirus exposure and HLA in healthy donors. General study findings and limits: Accurate predictions that matched the HLA-A and HLA-B alleles of most subjects were reportedly made from TCR beta sequences. It was shown in a later analysis that HLA-associated TCR beta chains were more clonally expanded than other, equally common chains.

This CDR3 is 14 amino acids long. Germline V CDR1 and CDR2: LNHNV, YYDKDF (reference sequence). Trimming took 0 bases from V and 6 from J, leaving 11 bases between them. PCR used 60 Vbeta primers and 13 Jbeta primers. The table came from immunoSEQ multiplex PCR; TCRdb's copy has only in-frame clones and leaves some out. The listing contains 200,000 to 250,000 clones. For this clone: Antigen unknown.

The TCR originated in a woman aged 25 to 39 in good health and CMV-seropositive. The sample taken for sequencing was PBMCs. V is TRBV15 and J is TRBJ1-1; D uncertain. CDR3 amino acids: CATSRDYGSPEAFF. CDR3 coding DNA: TGTGCCACCAGCAGAGATTACGGGAGCCCTGAAGCTTTCTTT.